The rows below give T cell receptor beta chains drawn from one sample of a study of T cell responses to AZD1222 COVID-19 vaccine. Profiling relied on immunoSEQ multiplex PCR, and the TCRdb table lists in-frame clones only, not all of them. The data show 70,000 to 95,000 clones, with more than 85% seen just once and approximately 30% held by the top ten. Sequences were derived from peripheral blood, sampled 28 days after the second AZD1222 dose. The receptors shown here come from an adult who received the AZD1222 COVID-19 vaccine. CDR3s include the opening cysteine and the closing phenylalanine or tryptophan. A D gene is named only where the DNA matches it firmly. The size entry is marked missing in some rows and otherwise reads once, few, many or a size class.

>TRBV14|-|TRBD2|TRBJ2-1
CASSQDSGNEQFF
TGTGCCAGCAGCCAAGATAGCGGGAATGAGCAGTTCTTC
>TRBV7-9|-|-|TRBJ2-2
CASSFNQGGELFF
TGTGCCAGCAGCTTTAACCAAGGGGGGGAGCTGTTTTTT
>TRBV5-1|-|-|TRBJ2-3
CASSTRVGTDTQYF
TGCGCCAGCAGTACAAGGGTTGGCACAGATACGCAGTATTTT
>TRBV7-9|-|-|TRBJ2-1
CASSPSRQNEQFF
TGTGCCAGCAGCCCCTCACGACAGAATGAGCAGTTCTTC
>TRBV9|-|-|TRBJ1-1
CASSTPGVTEAFF
TGTGCCAGCTCAACTCCGGGCGTCACTGAAGCTTTCTTT
>TRBV6-1|-|-|TRBJ1-2
CASSEDNYGYTF
TGTGCCAGCAGTGAAGATAACTATGGCTACACCTTC
>TRBV5-1|few|TRBD1|TRBJ2-2
CASSLNRGAGELFF
TGCGCCAGCAGCTTGAACAGGGGAGCCGGGGAGCTGTTTTTT
>TRBV6-5|-|-|TRBJ1-2
CASRTGQGTHTF
TGTGCCAGCCGCACAGGGCAGGGGACCCACACCTTC
>TRBV28|-|-|TRBJ1-5
CASSQGNQPQHF
TGTGCCAGCAGTCAGGGAAATCAGCCCCAGCATTTT
>TRBV28|-|-|TRBJ1-5
CASSLSQGMNQPQHF
TGTGCCAGCAGTTTATCCCAGGGGATGAATCAGCCCCAGCATTTT
>TRBV19|-|TRBD1|TRBJ2-3
CASSTTGTGGTDTQYF
TGTGCCAGTAGTACTACCGGGACAGGGGGCACAGATACGCAGTATTTT
>TRBV9|-|TRBD1|TRBJ1-2
CASSARDREIYGYTF
TGTGCCAGCAGCGCGAGGGACAGGGAAATCTATGGCTACACCTTC
>TRBV7-9|-|TRBD1|TRBJ2-7
CASSLVGTGNSYEQYF
TGTGCCAGCAGCTTAGTCGGGACAGGGAACTCCTACGAGCAGTACTTC
>TRBV10-3|-|TRBD1|TRBJ1-1
CAINPGTGFSEAFF
TGTGCCATCAACCCCGGGACAGGGTTCTCTGAAGCTTTCTTT
>TRBV2|-|-|TRBJ2-1
CASSELEDTRNNEQFF
TGTGCCAGCAGTGAATTGGAGGACACCAGGAACAATGAGCAGTTCTTC
>TRBV19|-|-|TRBJ1-3
CASKAGFQRNTIYF
TGTGCCAGTAAGGCGGGCTTCCAGCGAAACACCATATATTTT
>TRBV19|-|TRBD1|TRBJ2-1
CASTGTGGFNEQFF
TGTGCCAGCACCGGGACAGGGGGCTTCAATGAGCAGTTCTTC
>TRBV7-6|-|-|TRBJ2-1
CASSLAGRATDEQFF
TGTGCCAGCAGCTTAGCGGGCCGCGCTACCGATGAGCAGTTCTTC
>TRBV11-3|few|-|TRBJ2-7
CASSYGLNYEQYF
TGTGCCAGCAGTTACGGGCTCAACTACGAGCAGTACTTC